Each of the 28 T cell receptor beta chains below was sequenced from the same sample in a study of blood T cell repertoires in COVID-19. Clones were sequenced by immunoSEQ multiplex PCR, and TCRdb holds only the in-frame ones, with some missing. The table has approximately 35,000 clones, approximately 80% seen once. Source material: peripheral blood. All receptors derive from a human donor in a cohort sampled during active COVID-19.

The chain combines TRBV18 with TRBJ2-7; 8 bases are shared with TRBD2. This CDR3 is 14 amino acids long. Losses at the gene ends were 5 bases for V and 0 bases for J; bases not matched to a gene: 3. The germline V gene has CDR1 KGHSH and CDR2 LQKENI. CDR3 DNA sequence: TGTGCCAGCTCATCGGCGGGGGGCTCCTACGAGCAGTACTTC. Its translation: CASSSAGGSYEQYF. The full variable domain, completed using reference TRBV18 and TRBJ2-7, is NAGVMQNPRHLVRRRGQEARLRCSPMKGHSHVYWYRQLPEEGLKFMVYLQKENIIDESGMPKERFSAEFPKEGPSILRIQQVVRGDSAAYFCASSSAGGSYEQYFGPGTRLTVT.

This CDR3 reads CASSETGGYYEQYF. For the CDR3, the DNA is TGCGCCAGCAGTGAGACAGGGGGTTACTACGAGCAGTACTTC. The chain employs TRBV10-2 and TRBJ2-7, with 8 bases fitting TRBD1. The germline V gene encodes CDR1 WSHSY and CDR2 SAAADI. The V gene end was trimmed by 2 bases and the J gene end by 3 bases; junction bases not matched to a gene: 3. The CDR3 is 14 amino acids.

V usage is TRBV19 and J usage is TRBJ2-7; TRBD1 aligns across 7 bases. Germline CDR1 LNHDA, CDR2 SQIVND (reference sequence). J was trimmed by 1 base and V by 8 bases; bases with no gene match: 5. The length of the CDR3 is 13 residues. The CDR3: CASGGQLSYEQYF. The CDR3 DNA reads TGTGCCAGTGGGGGACAGTTGTCCTACGAGCAGTACTTC.

The V call is TRBV29-1, the J call TRBJ2-5, with 8 positions matching TRBD2. The CDR3 is 12 amino acids. CDR1 and CDR2 (germline): SQVTM, ANQGSEA. J gave up 4 bases and V 6 bases, and 4 bases lay outside the gene matches. CDR3 residues: CSVATSGETQYF. CDR3 DNA: TGCAGCGTAGCTACTAGCGGAGAGACCCAGTACTTC.

This clone was recorded once. The chain combines TRBV28 with TRBJ1-2; weak D call: TRBD1 (5 bases). Germline V gene sequence: CDR1 MDHEN, CDR2 SYDVKM. The CDR3 consists of 12 residues. The V end lost 5 bases, the J end lost 2 bases, and 6 bases lay between the germline ends. The CDR3 sequence is CASSRGNYGYTF. Here the CDR3 DNA reads TGTGCCAGCAGTCGGGGGAACTATGGCTACACCTTC.

This chain uses TRBV6-6 with TRBJ1-1, with TRBD1 matching 12 bases. The V gene end was trimmed by 6 bases and the J gene end by 0 bases; junction bases not matched to a gene: 2. The germline CDR1 and CDR2 sequences are MNHNY and SVGAGI (reference sequence). This CDR3 is built from 15 residues. CDR3 DNA sequence: TGTGCCAGCAGGAGGGACAGGGGGCTGAACACTGAAGCTTTCTTT. Protein: CASRRDRGLNTEAFF.

The count of this clone is one. The chain combines TRBV7-9 with TRBJ2-7, with TRBD1 identical over 9 bases. Germline CDR1 reads SEHNR; CDR2 reads FQNEAQ (reference sequence). Trimming removed 5 bases from V and 6 bases from J; junction bases left unmatched: 11. The CDR3 extends over 15 amino acids. The CDR3 reads CASSANWDRVGEQYF. DNA of the CDR3: TGTGCCAGCAGCGCTAATTGGGACAGGGTAGGCGAGCAGTACTTC. Together with reference TRBV7-9 and TRBJ2-7, the CDR3 gives the full variable domain: DTGVSQNPRHKITKRGQNVTFRCDPISEHNRLYWYRQTLGQGPEFLTYFQNEAQLEKSRLLSDRFSAERPKGSFSTLEIQRTEQGDSAMYLCASSANWDRVGEQYFGPGTRLTVT.

V is TRBV28 and J is TRBJ2-4; D possibly corresponds to TRBD1 (7 bases). The CDR3 covers 15 residues. In germline, CDR1 is MDHEN, CDR2 SYDVKM. The V end lost 2 bases, the J end lost 16 bases, and 24 bases lay between the germline ends. The CDR3 sequence is CASSLVIGGGNSAYF. In nucleotides, the CDR3 is TGTGCCAGCAGTTTAGTTATAGGGGGCGGGAACAGCGCCTACTTC.

This clone has a handful of counts. The rearrangement links TRBV30 to TRBJ1-5; D remains ambiguous. The germline V and J ends were trimmed by 2 bases and 0 bases, with 11 bases remaining between them. CDR1 GTSNPN and CDR2 SVGIG come from the germline V gene (reference sequence). This CDR3 has 15 amino acids. The CDR3 sequence: CAWSLGTYSNQPQHF. CDR3 DNA sequence: TGTGCCTGGAGTCTAGGTACTTATAGCAATCAGCCCCAGCATTTT.

The chain is built from TRBV30 and TRBJ2-5, with no clear D. Germline V CDR1 and CDR2: GTSNPN, SVGIG (reference sequence). Trimming shortened V by 3 bases and J by 6 bases, and 11 bases separated the two germline ends. The CDR3 is made up of 12 amino acids. The CDR3 DNA reads as TGTGCCTGGAGAGAGTCATCCAAGACCCAGTACTTC. Its protein product is CAWRESSKTQYF.

This sequence joins TRBV7-8 and TRBJ2-1; TRBD1 might be the D (6 bases). CDR1 SGHVS and CDR2 FQNEAQ come from the germline V gene. CDR3 length: 17 residues. Trimming cost V 2 bases and J 8 bases, with 22 bases left between them. Here the CDR3 reads CASSLSVGGGDLYEQFF. In DNA form, the CDR3 reads TGTGCCAGCAGCTTAAGTGTAGGTGGGGGCGATTTATATGAGCAGTTCTTC.

This chain uses TRBV19 with TRBJ1-2; 10 nucleotides line up with TRBD1. The germline V gene has CDR1 LNHDA and CDR2 SQIVND (reference sequence). V was pared by 4 bases and J by 0 bases, with 8 bases of the junction left unmatched. The length of the CDR3 is 17 residues. CDR3 in DNA: TGTGCCAGTAGTAGAGGGACAGGGGTTTTCACTAACTATGGCTACACCTTC. Protein: CASSRGTGVFTNYGYTF.

The V and J genes are TRBV28 and TRBJ1-4; a weak D match, TRBD1 (5 bases). Trimming pared 6 bases from V and 8 bases from J, leaving 22 bases between. CDR3 size: 16 residues. Germline V lookup: CDR1 MDHEN, CDR2 SYDVKM. CDR3 amino acids: CASSLKAGRVGEKLFF. In nucleotides, the CDR3 is TGTGCCAGCAGCCTTAAAGCTGGCAGGGTGGGCGAAAAACTGTTTTTT.

The gene calls are TRBV30 and TRBJ2-6; 9 bases map to TRBD1. The CDR3 contains 15 residues. The germline V gene has CDR1 GTSNPN and CDR2 SVGIG (reference sequence). The CDR3: CVGGQGGSGANVLTF. In DNA form, the CDR3 reads TGTGTGGGGGGACAGGGTGGTTCTGGGGCCAACGTCCTGACTTTC.

This clone was picked up a small number of times. J is TRBJ2-3 and V is TRBV5-6, with 9 nucleotides matching TRBD1. The germline V gene has CDR1 SGHDT and CDR2 YYEEEE. The CDR3 consists of 15 residues. Trimming cost V 4 bases and J 3 bases; bases outside gene matches: 6. CDR3 in amino acids: CASSVQGAGTDTQYF. The CDR3 coding sequence is TGTGCCAGCAGCGTACAGGGGGCAGGGACAGATACGCAGTATTTT.

This clone has a single count. The genes are TRBV7-2 and TRBJ2-2; tentatively, D is TRBD2 (6 bases). Trimming removed 6 bases from V and 0 bases from J, with 11 bases in between. Germline V gives CDR1 SGHTA, CDR2 FQGNSA. The CDR3 is 15 residues long. The DNA of the CDR3 is TGTGCCAGCAGATCGGGACTCTCGAACACCGGGGAGCTGTTTTTT. Its translation: CASRSGLSNTGELFF.

The chain employs TRBV7-2 and TRBJ2-4; 7 bases line up with TRBD1. The CDR3 runs to 13 residues. CDR1 and CDR2 from the germline V gene are SGHTA and FQGNSA. V lost 5 bases and J lost 9; bases outside the gene matches: 7. For the CDR3, the DNA is TGTGCCAGCAGCCGCACAGGGGCAGGCATTCAGTACTTC. Translation gives CASSRTGAGIQYF. The full variable domain, rest sourced from reference TRBV7-2 and TRBJ2-4, is GAGVSQSPSNKVTEKGKDVELRCDPISGHTALYWYRQSLGQGLEFLIYFQGNSAPDKSGLPSDRFSAERTGGSVSTLTIQRTQQEDSAVYLCASSRTGAGIQYFGAGTRLSVL.

Only a few counts were recorded for this clone. The chain links TRBV11-1 to TRBJ2-7; tentatively, D is TRBD1 (6 bases). Looked up from germline, CDR1 is SGHAT and CDR2 is FQDESV (reference sequence). Trimming took off 5 bases at V and 3 bases at J, with 14 bases between the two ends. The CDR3 has 14 amino acids. Here the CDR3 reads CASSRNREFYEQYF. The CDR3 nucleotides read TGTGCCAGCAGCCGTAACAGGGAATTCTACGAGCAGTACTTC.

This chain uses TRBV7-9 with TRBJ1-2; tentatively, D is TRBD1 (5 bases). V was shortened by 11 bases and J by 1 base, with 11 bases between the two germline ends. Germline lookup yields CDR1 SEHNR and CDR2 FQNEAQ (reference sequence). The CDR3 is made up of 12 amino acids. The chain's CDR3 is CAAGGINYGYTF. The CDR3 DNA sequence: TGTGCCGCGGGGGGGATTAACTATGGCTACACCTTC.

The CDR3 is CASTLVVGQLNSPLHF. In DNA, the CDR3 is TGCGCCAGCACCCTCGTTGTGGGACAGCTTAATTCACCCCTCCACTTT. This rearrangement joins TRBV4-1 to TRBJ1-6; 7 bases agree with TRBD1. V lost 7 bases, J lost 6 bases, and 12 bases stayed unmatched. The germline gives CDR1 MGHRA, CDR2 YSYEKL. CDR3 size: 16 residues.

The V call is TRBV3-1 (or the pseudogene TRBV3-2), the J call TRBJ1-3; D is unresolved. The CDR3 sequence is 15 residues long. Germline V gene data show CDR1 as LGHDT and CDR2 as YNNKEL (reference sequence). V was pared by 0 bases and J by 4 bases, with 10 bases between. The CDR3 reads CASSQDRQRGNTIYF. The CDR3 DNA follows: TGTGCCAGCAGCCAAGACAGGCAACGCGGAAACACCATATATTTT.

This clone turned up a few times. The rearrangement joins TRBV7-2 to TRBJ2-1, with 7 bases fitting TRBD1. The CDR3 consists of 13 residues. V gave up 4 bases and J gave up 7 bases; unmatched junction bases: 4. Germline CDR1 reads SGHTA; CDR2 reads FQGNSA. The CDR3 sequence: CASSYDRVNEQFF. CDR3 nucleotide sequence: TGTGCCAGCAGCTACGACAGGGTGAATGAGCAGTTCTTC.

The CDR3 loop reads CASSIVPSPGNTIYF. The CDR3, as DNA: TGTGCCAGTAGTATAGTCCCCTCTCCTGGAAACACCATATATTTT. This chain links TRBV19 with TRBJ1-3; no clear D. The V and J ends lost 1 base and 2 bases respectively, with 9 bases between them. This CDR3 is built from 15 residues. Germline V gene data show CDR1 as LNHDA and CDR2 as SQIVND (reference sequence).

The chain couples TRBV6-2 or TRBV6-3 to TRBJ2-2; D gene unclear. Trimming shortened V by 5 bases and J by 4 bases, and 8 bases separated the two germline ends. The CDR3 is 13 residues long. CDR1 is MNHEY, CDR2 SVGEGT, per germline. The CDR3 region is CASSLSFTGELFF. For the CDR3, the DNA is TGTGCCAGCAGTCTCTCTTTCACCGGGGAGCTGTTTTTT.

The rearrangement links TRBV7-8 to TRBJ1-1; the match to TRBD1 covers 9 bases. Germline assignment: CDR1 SGHVS and CDR2 FQNEAQ. J was trimmed by 6 bases and V by 0 bases; bases with no gene match: 5. The CDR3 contains 15 residues. The CDR3 is CASSLAQDRGSEAFF. The CDR3 region has the DNA TGTGCCAGCAGCTTAGCCCAGGACAGGGGATCTGAAGCTTTCTTT.

J is TRBJ2-1 and V is TRBV6-5; the D is unclear. Per germline, CDR1 MNHEY and CDR2 SVGAGI. The CDR3 totals 14 residues. Deletions cut 6 bases from V and 0 bases from J, with 9 bases between. CDR3 nucleotides: TGTGCCAGCAGCCGTATTAGCTCCTACAATGAGCAGTTCTTC. Its translation is CASSRISSYNEQFF.

This chain uses TRBV3-1 (or the pseudogene TRBV3-2) with TRBJ2-1; the match to TRBD2 covers 7 bases. The ends lost 5 bases at V and 8 bases at J; junction bases unmatched: 9. Per the germline V gene, CDR1 is LGHDT and CDR2 is YNNKEL (reference sequence). The CDR3 runs to 14 residues. Here the CDR3 DNA reads TGTGCCAGCAGCTCAAGGGCCCGGGGGGATGAGCAGTTCTTC. It codes for CASSSRARGDEQFF.

This chain connects TRBV19 to TRBJ1-1, with TRBD1 as a possible D gene (5 bases). Germline V CDR1 and CDR2: LNHDA, SQIVND (reference sequence). The CDR3 totals 14 residues. Trimming removed 3 bases from V and 5 bases from J, with 13 bases in between. The CDR3 is CASSMGRQITEAFF. CDR3 nucleotides: TGTGCCAGTAGTATGGGCCGACAGATAACTGAAGCTTTCTTT.